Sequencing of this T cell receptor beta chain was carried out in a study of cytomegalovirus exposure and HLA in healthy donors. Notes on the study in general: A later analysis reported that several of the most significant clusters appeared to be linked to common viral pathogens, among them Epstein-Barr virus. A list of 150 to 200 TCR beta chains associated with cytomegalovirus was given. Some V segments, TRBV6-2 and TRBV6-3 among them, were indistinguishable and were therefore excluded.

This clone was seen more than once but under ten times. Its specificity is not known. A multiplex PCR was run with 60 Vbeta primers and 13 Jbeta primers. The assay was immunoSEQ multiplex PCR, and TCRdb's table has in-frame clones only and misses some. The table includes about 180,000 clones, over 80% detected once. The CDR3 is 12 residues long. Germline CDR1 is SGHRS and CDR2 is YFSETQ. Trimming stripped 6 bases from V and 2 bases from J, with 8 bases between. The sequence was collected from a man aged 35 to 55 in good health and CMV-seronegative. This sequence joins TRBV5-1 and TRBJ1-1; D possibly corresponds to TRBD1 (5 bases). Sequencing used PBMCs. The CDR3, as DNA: TGCGCCAGCACCGGGGGTAACACTGAAGCTTTCTTT. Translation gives CASTGGNTEAFF.